This T cell receptor beta chain emerged from a study of blood T cell repertoires in COVID-19. On the study more broadly: In each case, the material was cDNA or gDNA derived from T cells, B-cell-depleted T cells, or PBMCs.

Under the authors' procedure: It was from reference gene primer amplification that nucleated cell counts were estimated. Data came from immunoSEQ multiplex PCR; TCRdb stores just in-frame clones and leaves some out. V and J calls and clone size are as listed in that table; D and trimming were resolved from the DNA. This sample has roughly 100,000 clones, with roughly 90% found just once. CDR3 length: 16 residues. CDR1 is LGHNA and CDR2 is YNFKEQ in the germline V gene. V trimming: 4 bases; J trimming: 5 bases; junction bases outside the gene matches: 13. This clone was seen a few times. This TCR was sampled from a woman older than 75 in a cohort sampled during active COVID-19. Sequenced sample: peripheral blood. J is TRBJ1-2 and V is TRBV4-2, with 7 bases aligning to TRBD1. Here the CDR3 reads CASSPNFRQGEYGYTF. CDR3 nucleotides: TGTGCCAGCAGCCCGAACTTCCGACAGGGTGAATATGGCTACACCTTC.